This TCR beta chain was captured in a study of early T cells in non-severe SARS-CoV-2 infection. Regarding the study as a whole: Matching with VDJdb favored anti-spike CD8 responses (missing private and CD4 specificities).

Trimming removed 0 bases from V and 2 bases from J, with 7 bases in between. The CDR3 is 14 residues long. MiXCR, run by TCRdb on the 5' RACE reads, gives a single entry per CDR3 protein. The sample lists about 22,000 distinct CDR3 sequences, roughly 3.5% occurring once. Ten or more counts support this clonotype. As yet, its antigen is unknown. The gene calls are TRBV12-3 or TRBV12-4 and TRBJ1-2; D possibly corresponds to TRBD1 (5 bases). The sequencing sample was made of whole blood. The receptor was isolated from an adult who was a healthcare worker with PCR-confirmed SARS-CoV-2 infection or an uninfected control (not recorded which). The DNA of the CDR3 is TGTGCCAGCAGTTTAGCGGGGCGAAACTATGGCTACACCTTC. Its translation: CASSLAGRNYGYTF.